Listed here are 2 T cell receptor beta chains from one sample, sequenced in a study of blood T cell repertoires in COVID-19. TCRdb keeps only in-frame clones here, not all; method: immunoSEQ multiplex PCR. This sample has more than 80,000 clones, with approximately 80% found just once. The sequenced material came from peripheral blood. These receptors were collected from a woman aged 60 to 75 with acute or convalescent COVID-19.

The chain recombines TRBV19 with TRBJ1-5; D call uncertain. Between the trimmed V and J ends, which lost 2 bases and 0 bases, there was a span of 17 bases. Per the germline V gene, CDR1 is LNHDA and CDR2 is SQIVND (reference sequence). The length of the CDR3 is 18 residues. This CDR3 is CASSISPTGLYSNQPQHF. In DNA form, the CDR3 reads TGTGCCAGTAGTATATCCCCAACCGGGTTGTATAGCAATCAGCCCCAGCATTTT.

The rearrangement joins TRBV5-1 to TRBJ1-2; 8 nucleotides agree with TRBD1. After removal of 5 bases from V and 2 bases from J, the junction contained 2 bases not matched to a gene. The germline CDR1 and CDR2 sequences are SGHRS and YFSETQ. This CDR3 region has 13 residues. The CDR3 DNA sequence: TGCGCCAGCAGAGGACAGGGAAACTATGGCTACACCTTC. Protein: CASRGQGNYGYTF.